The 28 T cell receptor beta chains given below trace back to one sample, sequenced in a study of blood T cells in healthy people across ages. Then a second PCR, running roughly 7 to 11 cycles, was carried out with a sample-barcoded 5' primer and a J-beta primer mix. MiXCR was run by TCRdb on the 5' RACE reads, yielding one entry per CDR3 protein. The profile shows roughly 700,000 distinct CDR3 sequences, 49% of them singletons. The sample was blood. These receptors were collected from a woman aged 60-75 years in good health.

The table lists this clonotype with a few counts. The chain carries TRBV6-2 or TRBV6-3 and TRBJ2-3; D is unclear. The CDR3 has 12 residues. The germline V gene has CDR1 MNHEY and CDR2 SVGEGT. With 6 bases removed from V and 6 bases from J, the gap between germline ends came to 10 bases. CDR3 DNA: TGTGCCAGCAGACCTACCGCGGATACGCAGTATTTT. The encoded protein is CASRPTADTQYF.

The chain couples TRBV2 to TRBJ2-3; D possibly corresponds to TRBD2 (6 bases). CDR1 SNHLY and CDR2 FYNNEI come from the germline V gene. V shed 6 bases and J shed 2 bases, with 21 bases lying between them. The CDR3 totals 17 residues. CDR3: CASSPDSRDLNTDTQYF. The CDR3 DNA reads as TGTGCCAGCAGCCCCGATAGCCGGGACTTGAACACAGATACGCAGTATTTT.

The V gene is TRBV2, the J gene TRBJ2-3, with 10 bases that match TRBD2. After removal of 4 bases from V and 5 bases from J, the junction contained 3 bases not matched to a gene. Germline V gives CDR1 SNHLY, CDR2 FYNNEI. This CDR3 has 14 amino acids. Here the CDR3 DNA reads TGTGCCAGCAGTGGGACTAGCGGCGAAGATACGCAGTATTTT. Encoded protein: CASSGTSGEDTQYF.

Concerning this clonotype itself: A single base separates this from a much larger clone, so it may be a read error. The CDR3 loop is CASSSGWQGETQFF. CDR3 in DNA: TGTGCCAGCAGTTCTGGCTGGCAGGGAGAGACCCAGTTCTTC. The rearrangement joins TRBV12-3 or TRBV12-4 to TRBJ2-1; the D gene could be TRBD1 or TRBD2 (5 bases each). V was shortened by 4 bases and J by 13 bases, with 20 bases between the two germline ends. The CDR3 runs 14 residues.

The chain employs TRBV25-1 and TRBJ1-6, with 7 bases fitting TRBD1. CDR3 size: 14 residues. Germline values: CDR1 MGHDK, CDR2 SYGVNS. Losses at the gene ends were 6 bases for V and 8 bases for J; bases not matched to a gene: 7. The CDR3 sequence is CASSLQGTYSPLHF. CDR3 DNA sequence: TGTGCCAGCAGCCTACAGGGGACATATTCACCCCTCCACTTT.

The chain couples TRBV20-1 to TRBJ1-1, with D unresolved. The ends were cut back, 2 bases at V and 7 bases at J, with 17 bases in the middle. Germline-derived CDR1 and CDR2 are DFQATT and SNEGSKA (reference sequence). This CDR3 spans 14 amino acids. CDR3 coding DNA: TGCAGTGCTAGAAACCACGGGAGCGCGATTGAAGCTTTCTTT. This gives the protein CSARNHGSAIEAFF.

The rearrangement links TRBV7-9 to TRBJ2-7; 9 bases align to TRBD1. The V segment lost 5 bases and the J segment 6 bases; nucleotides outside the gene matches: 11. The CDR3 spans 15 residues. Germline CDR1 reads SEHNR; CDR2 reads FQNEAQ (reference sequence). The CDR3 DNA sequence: TGTGCCAGCAGCCGTCCGAGGGACAGGGCCGGCGAGCAGTACTTC. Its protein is CASSRPRDRAGEQYF.

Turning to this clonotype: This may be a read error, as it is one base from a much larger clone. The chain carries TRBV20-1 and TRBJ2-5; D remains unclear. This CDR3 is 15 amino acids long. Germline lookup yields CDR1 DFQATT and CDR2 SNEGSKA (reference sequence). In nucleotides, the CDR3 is TGCAGTGCTAGTACGGATTCCCTCCTTCAAGGGACCCAGTACTTC. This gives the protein CSASTDSLLQGTQYF.

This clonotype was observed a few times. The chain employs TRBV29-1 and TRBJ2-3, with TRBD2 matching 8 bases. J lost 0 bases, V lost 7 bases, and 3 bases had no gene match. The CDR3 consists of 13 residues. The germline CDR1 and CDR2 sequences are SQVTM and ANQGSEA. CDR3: CSGSGASTDTQYF. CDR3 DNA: TGCAGCGGTAGCGGGGCGAGCACAGATACGCAGTATTTT.

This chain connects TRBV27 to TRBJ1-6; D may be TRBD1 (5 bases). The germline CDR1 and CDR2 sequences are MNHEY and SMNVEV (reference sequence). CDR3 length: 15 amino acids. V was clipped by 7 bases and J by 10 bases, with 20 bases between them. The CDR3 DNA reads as TGTGCCAGCACCGACGCCCCAGGGTTTAAATCACCCCTCCACTTT. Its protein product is CASTDAPGFKSPLHF.

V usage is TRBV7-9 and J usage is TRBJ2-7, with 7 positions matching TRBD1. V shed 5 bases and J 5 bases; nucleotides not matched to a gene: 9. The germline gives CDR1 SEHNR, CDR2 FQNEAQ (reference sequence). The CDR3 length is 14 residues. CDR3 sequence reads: CASSTTGSQDEQYF. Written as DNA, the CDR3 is TGTGCCAGCAGCACGACAGGGAGTCAGGACGAGCAGTACTTC.

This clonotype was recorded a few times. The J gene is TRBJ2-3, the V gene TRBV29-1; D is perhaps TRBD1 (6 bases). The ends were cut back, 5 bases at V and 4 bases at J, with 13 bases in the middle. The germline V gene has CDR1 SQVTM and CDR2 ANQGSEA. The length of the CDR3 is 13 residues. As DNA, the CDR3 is TGCAGCGTTCCGGAGTGGGGGCCAGATACGCAGTATTTT. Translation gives CSVPEWGPDTQYF.

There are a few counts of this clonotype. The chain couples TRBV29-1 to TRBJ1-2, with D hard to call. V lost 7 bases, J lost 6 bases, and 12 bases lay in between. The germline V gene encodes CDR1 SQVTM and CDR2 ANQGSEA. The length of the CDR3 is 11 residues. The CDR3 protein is CSAWSGNGYTF. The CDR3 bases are TGCAGCGCCTGGTCAGGCAATGGCTACACCTTC.

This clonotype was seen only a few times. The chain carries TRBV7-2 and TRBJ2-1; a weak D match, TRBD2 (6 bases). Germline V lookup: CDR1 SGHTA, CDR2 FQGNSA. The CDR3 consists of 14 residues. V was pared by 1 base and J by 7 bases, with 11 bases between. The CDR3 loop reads CASSLGLVYNEQFF. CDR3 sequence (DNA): TGTGCCAGCAGCTTAGGACTAGTTTATAATGAGCAGTTCTTC.

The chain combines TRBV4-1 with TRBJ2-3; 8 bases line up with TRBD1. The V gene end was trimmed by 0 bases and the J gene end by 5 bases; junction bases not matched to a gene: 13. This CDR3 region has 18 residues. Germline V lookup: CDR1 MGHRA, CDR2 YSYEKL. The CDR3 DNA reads TGCGCCAGCAGCCAAGATGGGGCAGGGGGCCGGCTCCTAGATACGCAGTATTTT. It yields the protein CASSQDGAGGRLLDTQYF.

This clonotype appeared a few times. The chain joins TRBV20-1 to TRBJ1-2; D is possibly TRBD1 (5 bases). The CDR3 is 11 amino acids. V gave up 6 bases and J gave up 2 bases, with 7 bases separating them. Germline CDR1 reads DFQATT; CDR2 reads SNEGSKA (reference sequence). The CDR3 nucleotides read TGCAGTGCCTGGGACAACTATGGCTACACCTTC. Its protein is CSAWDNYGYTF.

CDR3 in amino acids: CASSSGGHLGETQYF. Here the CDR3 DNA reads TGTGCCAGCAGCTCTGGAGGACACCTCGGTGAGACCCAGTACTTC. The chain uses TRBV7-3 and TRBJ2-5; D assignment may be TRBD1 or TRBD2 (5 bases each). This CDR3 has 15 amino acids. CDR1 is SGHTA, CDR2 FQGTGA, per germline. V was cut by 4 bases and J by 5 bases, with 17 bases left in between.

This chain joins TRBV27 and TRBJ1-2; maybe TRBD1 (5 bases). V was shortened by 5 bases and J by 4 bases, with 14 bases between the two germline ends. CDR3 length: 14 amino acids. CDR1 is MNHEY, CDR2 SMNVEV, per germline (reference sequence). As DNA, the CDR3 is TGTGCCAGCAGTCCGTACGGGGGAGGCTATGGCTACACCTTC. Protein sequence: CASSPYGGGYGYTF.

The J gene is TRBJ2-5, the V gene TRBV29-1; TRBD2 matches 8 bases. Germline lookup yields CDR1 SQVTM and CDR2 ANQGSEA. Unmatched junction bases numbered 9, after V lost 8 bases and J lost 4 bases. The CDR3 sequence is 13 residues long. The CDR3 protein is CSTRAGVGETQYF. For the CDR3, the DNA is TGCAGCACCAGAGCGGGAGTGGGAGAGACCCAGTACTTC.

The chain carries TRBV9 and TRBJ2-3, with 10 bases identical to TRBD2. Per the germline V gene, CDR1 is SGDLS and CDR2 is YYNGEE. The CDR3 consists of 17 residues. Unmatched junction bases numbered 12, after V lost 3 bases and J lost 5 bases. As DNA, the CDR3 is TGTGCCAGCAGCGCACAAGCGGGAGGGCTACGGGGAGATACGCAGTATTTT. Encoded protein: CASSAQAGGLRGDTQYF.

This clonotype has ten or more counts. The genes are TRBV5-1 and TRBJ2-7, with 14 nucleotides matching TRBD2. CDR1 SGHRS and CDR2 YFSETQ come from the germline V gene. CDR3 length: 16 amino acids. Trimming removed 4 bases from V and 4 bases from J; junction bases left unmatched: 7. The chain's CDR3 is CASSRGLAGELYEQYF. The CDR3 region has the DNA TGCGCCAGCAGCCGGGGACTAGCGGGAGAGCTGTACGAGCAGTACTTC. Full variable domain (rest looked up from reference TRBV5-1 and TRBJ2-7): KAGVTQTPRYLIKTRGQQVTLSCSPISGHRSVSWYQQTPGQGLQFLFEYFSETQRNKGNFPGRFSGRQFSNSRSEMNVSTLELGDSALYLCASSRGLAGELYEQYFGPGTRLTVT.

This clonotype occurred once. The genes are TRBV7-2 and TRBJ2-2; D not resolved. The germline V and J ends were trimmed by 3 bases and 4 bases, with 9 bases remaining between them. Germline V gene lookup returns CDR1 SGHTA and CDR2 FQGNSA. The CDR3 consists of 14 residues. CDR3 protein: CASSFRGGTGELFF. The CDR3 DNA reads TGTGCCAGCAGCTTCCGAGGCGGCACCGGGGAGCTGTTTTTT.

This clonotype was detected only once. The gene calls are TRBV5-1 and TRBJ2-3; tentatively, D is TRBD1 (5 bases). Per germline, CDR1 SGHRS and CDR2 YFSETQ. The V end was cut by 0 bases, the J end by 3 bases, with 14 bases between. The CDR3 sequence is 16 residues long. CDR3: CASSLGQILLTDTQYF. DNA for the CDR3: TGCGCCAGCAGCTTGGGACAGATCCTCCTGACAGATACGCAGTATTTT.

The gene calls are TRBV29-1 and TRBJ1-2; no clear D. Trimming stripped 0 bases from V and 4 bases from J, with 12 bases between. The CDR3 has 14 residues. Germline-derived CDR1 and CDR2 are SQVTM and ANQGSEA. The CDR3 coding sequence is TGCAGCGTTGAAGATCAAGGCAGCGGCTATGGCTACACCTTC. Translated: CSVEDQGSGYGYTF.

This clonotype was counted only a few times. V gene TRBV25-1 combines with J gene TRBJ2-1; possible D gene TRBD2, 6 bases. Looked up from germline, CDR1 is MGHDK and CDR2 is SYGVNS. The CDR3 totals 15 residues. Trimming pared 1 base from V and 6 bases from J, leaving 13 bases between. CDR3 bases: TGTGCCAGCAGTGAATGGGCGGGAACCCTCAATGAGCAGTTCTTC. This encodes CASSEWAGTLNEQFF. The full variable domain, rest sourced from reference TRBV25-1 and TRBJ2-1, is EADIYQTPRYLVIGTGKKITLECSQTMGHDKMYWYQQDPGMELHLIHYSYGVNSTEKGDLSSESTVSRIRTEHFPLTLESARPSHTSQYLCASSEWAGTLNEQFFGPGTRLTVL.

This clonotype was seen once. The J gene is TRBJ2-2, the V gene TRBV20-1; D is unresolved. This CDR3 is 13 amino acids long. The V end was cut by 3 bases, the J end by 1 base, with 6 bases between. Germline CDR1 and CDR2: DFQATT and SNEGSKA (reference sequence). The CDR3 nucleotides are TGCAGTGCTAGGCGCCAGAACACCGGGGAGCTGTTTTTT. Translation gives CSARRQNTGELFF.

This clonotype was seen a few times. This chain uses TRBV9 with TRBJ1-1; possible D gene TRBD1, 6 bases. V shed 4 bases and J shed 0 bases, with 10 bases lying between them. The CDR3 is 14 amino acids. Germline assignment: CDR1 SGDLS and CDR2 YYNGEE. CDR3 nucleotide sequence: TGTGCCAGCAGCATAACAGGGATGAACACTGAAGCTTTCTTT. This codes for CASSITGMNTEAFF.

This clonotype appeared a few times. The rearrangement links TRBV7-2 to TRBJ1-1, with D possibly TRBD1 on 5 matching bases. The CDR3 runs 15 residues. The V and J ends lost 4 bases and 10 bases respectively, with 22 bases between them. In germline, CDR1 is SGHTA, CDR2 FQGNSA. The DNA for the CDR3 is TGTGCCAGCAGCTCTCCGGACCCAGGGAGGGTAAGAGCTTTCTTT. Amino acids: CASSSPDPGRVRAFF.